This T cell receptor (beta chain) was recovered during a study of T cells in Graves' hyperthyroidism and ophthalmopathy (dated by TCRdb to about 2019). With respect to the entire study: To identify TCR V-J signatures that set the groups apart, the researchers used a discovery cohort of more than 95 patients, made up of roughly 40 with Graves' ophthalmopathy and 57 with stable Graves' hyperthyroidism. The paper reports TCR Vbeta CDR3 sequencing of some 140 peripheral blood samples: 43 ophthalmopathy, fewer than 85 hyperthyroidism and some 17 progressor patients. In more than 5 Graves' hyperthyroidism patients, the study also compared T-cell repertoires from thyroid tissue with T-cell repertoires from blood. An independent validation cohort of 18 to 20 hyperthyroidism patients and about 15 patients who later progressed to ophthalmopathy tested prospective prediction of ophthalmopathy. For training and testing, the 100 or so patients in the discovery cohort were randomly divided in a 7:3 ratio. After blood sampling, hyperthyroidism patients were treated with methimazole at a starting dose of 30 mg daily, and ophthalmopathy patients were treated with high-dose intravenous methylprednisolone.

As regards this clonotype: The antigen this receptor binds is unknown. No base-level quality is on record; no much larger clone is a single base apart.

Germline trimming amounts to 1 base on V and 3 bases on J, with 3 as the count of junction bases outside the gene matches. The CDR3, from cysteine to phenylalanine, totals 16 residues. Only the CDR3 DNA is retained, 48 bases long and in frame from the first base. The germline V gene (reference sequence) sets CDR1 to SEHNR and CDR2 to FQNEAQ. The full study reports these points: During validation, the model predicted progression to ophthalmopathy a median of approximately 6.5 months ahead of onset, with almost 71% sensitivity and roughly 72% specificity. Sample size was not statistically predetermined, and investigators were not blinded to group allocation. Most expanded thyroid clonotypes (frequency above 0.001) were also found in blood, which suggests that blood repertoires may mirror thyroid immune responses. A 13 V-J signature model separated ophthalmopathy from stable hyperthyroidism, with around 90% sensitivity and just under 84% specificity in cross-validation and 80%/75% in testing.

Exclusion was applied to patients with uncontrolled infections, other autoimmune diseases, pregnancy or lactation. Diagnoses were based on clinical symptoms, serum thyroxine and TRAb, thyroid ultrasound and orbital computed tomography. Total RNA was extracted with Trizol reagent, and quality was checked on an Agilent 2100 Bioanalyzer. Amplification of TCR beta CDR3 regions was carried out from RNA transcripts. The first round of RT-PCR for the TCR CDR3 was performed with the HTBI primer set and the Qiagen OneStep RT-PCR kit. Libraries were constructed in a second round of multiplex PCR, after which size selection and purification were performed. The libraries were sequenced on an Illumina HiSeq2000 using paired-end 100 bp reads. Under the source paper's analysis protocol: Raw data were processed with SOAPnuke, discarding reads with adapters, uncalled bases, mean Phred below 15, or no exact constant-primer or identifier match. High-quality paired reads were merged with COPE v1.2.5, and unique nucleotide sequences were defined as clonotypes. MiTCR v1.1 was used to align the clonotypes against IMGT TRBV, TRBD and TRBJ reference segments. The analysis included only V-J combinations with a frequency above 0.0001, which together covered roughly 99% of the repertoires. The TCS score was defined as the ratio of F50 (clonal expansion) to E x V (chaos), calculated using BLOSUM62-based TCRdist between CDR3 peptides within each V-J. Welch's t-statistics and random forest reduced roughly 540 V-J features to 10 to 15, which were used in a naive Bayes classifier (R e1071). Thyroid-blood repertoire similarity was quantified with the Morisita-Horn index. TCRdb itself trimmed the public reads at Q25 with fastp, ran MiXCR and retained productive beta chains. Rows are unified per CDR3 protein, each entry keeping the most common DNA and genes. TCRdb's processing, not the authors' own work, is the source of the V and J calls. The sample includes hundreds of thousands of distinct CDR3 sequences, with 45% observed a single time. The ten largest account for 7% to 7.5% of the sample.

The chain links TRBV7-9 with TRBJ2-5, with 12 central nucleotides matching TRBD2. The receptor's source is an adult man with Graves' disease, either hyperthyroidism or ophthalmopathy (not recorded which). Sequences were obtained from peripheral blood or thyroid tissue (not recorded which). The nucleotide sequence is TGTGCCAGCAGCTTAGGCCGGACTAGCGGGAAAGAGACCCAGTACTTC. This gives the protein CASSLGRTSGKETQYF.